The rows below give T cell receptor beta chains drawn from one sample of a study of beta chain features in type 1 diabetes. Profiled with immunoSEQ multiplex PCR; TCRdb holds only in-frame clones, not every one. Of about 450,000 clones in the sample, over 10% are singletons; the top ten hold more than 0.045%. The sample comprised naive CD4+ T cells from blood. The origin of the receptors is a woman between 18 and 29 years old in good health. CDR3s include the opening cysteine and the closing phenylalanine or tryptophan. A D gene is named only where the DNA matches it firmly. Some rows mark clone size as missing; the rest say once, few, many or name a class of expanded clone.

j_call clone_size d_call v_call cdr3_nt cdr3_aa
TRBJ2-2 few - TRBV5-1 TGCGCCAGCAGCTTGGACCCAGGGAACACCGGGGAGCTGTTTTTT CASSLDPGNTGELFF
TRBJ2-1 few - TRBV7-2 TGTGCCAGCAGCCCTAGGCAGGGAAACAATGAGCAGTTCTTC CASSPRQGNNEQFF
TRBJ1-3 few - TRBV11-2 TGTGCCAGCAGTCCCTCGGAAAACACCATATATTTT CASSPSENTIYF
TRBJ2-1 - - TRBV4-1 TGCGCCAGCAGCCATTCTGGATGGACAGCCCCACGAAGTAGTGAGCAGTTCTTC CASSHSGWTAPRSSEQFF
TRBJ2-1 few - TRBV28 TGTGCCAGCAGCAAACATCTGGGCAATGAGCAGTTCTTC CASSKHLGNEQFF
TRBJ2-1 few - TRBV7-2 TGTGCCAGCAGCTTGTTTCATGAGCAGTTCTTC CASSLFHEQFF
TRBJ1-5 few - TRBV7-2 TGTGCCAGCAGCTCACAGGGCAATCAGCCCCAGCATTTT CASSSQGNQPQHF
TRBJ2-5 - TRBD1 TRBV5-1 TGCGCCAGCAGCTATGGGACAGCCCAAGAGACCCAGTACTTC CASSYGTAQETQYF
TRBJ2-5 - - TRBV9 TGTGCCAGCAGCGTTTGGGTTTCGTCATGGACCCAGTACTTC CASSVWVSSWTQYF
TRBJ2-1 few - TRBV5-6 TGTGCCAGCAGCTGGCGACTAGGGGACCAAAACAAGCAGTTCTTC CASSWRLGDQNKQFF
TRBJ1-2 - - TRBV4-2 TGTGCCAGCAGCCAAGATTTACGGACACCCTATGGCTACACCTTC CASSQDLRTPYGYTF
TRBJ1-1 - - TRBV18 TGTGCCAGCTCTCTCGACTACCGGACTCAAGCTTTCTTT CASSLDYRTQAFF
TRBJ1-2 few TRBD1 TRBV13 TGTGCCAGCAGCATAGGCCGTGGACAGGGAAGATATGGCTACACCTTC CASSIGRGQGRYGYTF
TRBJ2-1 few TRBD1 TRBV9 TGTGCCAGCAGCGTAGCGGGACAGGGCCTTATCAATGAGCAGTTCTTC CASSVAGQGLINEQFF
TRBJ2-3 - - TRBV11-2 TGTGCCAGCAGCCGTGTTTGGGGAGATACGCAGTATTTT CASSRVWGDTQYF
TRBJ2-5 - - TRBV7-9 TGTGCCAGCAGCACAGATCCACTAGAGACCCAGTACTTC CASSTDPLETQYF
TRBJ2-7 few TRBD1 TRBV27 TGTGCCAGCAGTCCGAGGGACAGAGCCTACGAGCAGTACTTC CASSPRDRAYEQYF
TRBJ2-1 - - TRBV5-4 TGTGCCAGCAGCTTGGCACAGGGCGGCTACAATGAGCAGTTCTTC CASSLAQGGYNEQFF
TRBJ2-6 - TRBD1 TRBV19 TGTGCCAGTAGCGTACAGGGGCCTGGGGCCAACGTCCTGACTTTC CASSVQGPGANVLTF
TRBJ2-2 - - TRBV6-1 TGTGCCACCTCCACGGGGATCACCACCGGGGAGCTGTTTTTT CATSTGITTGELFF
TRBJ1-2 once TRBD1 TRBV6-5 TGTGCCAGCAGTTACACAGGGGGAGGCTATGGCTACACCTTC CASSYTGGGYGYTF
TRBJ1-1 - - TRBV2 TGTGCCAGCAGTTCAGGGATCACTGAAGCTTTCTTT CASSSGITEAFF
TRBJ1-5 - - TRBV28 TGTGCCAGCAGTTTAGTTCGGGGGCCCCAGCATTTT CASSLVRGPQHF
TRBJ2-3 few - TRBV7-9 TGTGCCAGCAGCTCCCCGTTGGGGGCCGGGGCGGATACGCAGTATTTT CASSSPLGAGADTQYF
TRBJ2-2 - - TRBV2 TGTGCCAGCAAGAAGGACAGATTTGACACCGGGGAGCTGTTTTTT CASKKDRFDTGELFF
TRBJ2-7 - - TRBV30 TGTGCCTGGAGCCCGGGACTCCTTGCCTCCTACGAGCAGTACTTC CAWSPGLLASYEQYF
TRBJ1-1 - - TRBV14 TGTGCCAGCAGCCTTTCAATGAACACTGAAGCTTTCTTT CASSLSMNTEAFF
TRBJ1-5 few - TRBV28 TGTGCCAGCAGTTTATCTCAGGGGTTGGGGCATTTT CASSLSQGLGHF
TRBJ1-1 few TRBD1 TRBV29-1 TGCAGCGTTGAAGGGAGACAGGGGGCCGTCACTGAAGCTTTCTTT CSVEGRQGAVTEAFF
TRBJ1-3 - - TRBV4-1 TGCGCCAGCAGCCCCAAGTTTCAAGTTAACACCATATATTTT CASSPKFQVNTIYF
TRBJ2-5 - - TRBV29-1 TGCAGCGTTGAATGGGGGACCCAGTACTTC CSVEWGTQYF
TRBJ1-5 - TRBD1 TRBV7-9 TGTGCCAGCAGCCCGAGGGACAGTTATCAGCCCCAGCATTTT CASSPRDSYQPQHF
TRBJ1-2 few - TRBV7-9 TGTGCCAGCAGCTTAGTCGCCACAGACCACACCTTC CASSLVATDHTF
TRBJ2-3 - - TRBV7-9 TGTGCCAGCAGCCCCGGACGCTCCACATACACAGATACGCAGTATTTT CASSPGRSTYTDTQYF
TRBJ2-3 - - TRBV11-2 TGTGCCAGCAGCTTTATAAGGCGGGGGCCGAACCGACACACAGATACGCAGTATTTT CASSFIRRGPNRHTDTQYF
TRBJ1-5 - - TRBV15 TGTGCCACCAGCAGAGATGTGGCAGGGGATCAGCCCCAGCATTTT CATSRDVAGDQPQHF
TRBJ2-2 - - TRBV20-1 TGCAGTGTCAGTTGGGGGGAAGCGCTGTTTTTT CSVSWGEALFF
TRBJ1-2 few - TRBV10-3 TGTGCCATCAGTGTAACAGGGATCAGAGATGGCTACACCTTC CAISVTGIRDGYTF
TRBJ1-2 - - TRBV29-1 TGCAGCGCCGACCCAGGGTCCCTTCCCTATGGCTACACCTTC CSADPGSLPYGYTF
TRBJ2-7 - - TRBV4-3 TGCGCCAGCAGCCAAGATTGGGGATCAAGCTTCAGGGGCTACGAGCAGTACTTC CASSQDWGSSFRGYEQYF
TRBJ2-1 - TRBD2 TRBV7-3 TGTGCCAGCAGACTTACGCTAGCGGGGGGCAATGAGCAGTTCTTC CASRLTLAGGNEQFF
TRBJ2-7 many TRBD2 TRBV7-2 TGTGCCAGCAGCCGGCTAGCGGGAGGGCGGTACGAGCAGTACTTC CASSRLAGGRYEQYF
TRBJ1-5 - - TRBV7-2 TGTGCCAGCAGCTTAGGGTCCATGGGCAATCAGCCCCAGCATTTT CASSLGSMGNQPQHF
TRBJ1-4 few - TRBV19 TGTGCCACCCCGTCGGGGTCTGGGAGTGAAAAACTGTTTTTT CATPSGSGSEKLFF
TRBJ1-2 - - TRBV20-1 TGCAGTGCTAGCATTAACTATGGCTACACCTTC CSASINYGYTF
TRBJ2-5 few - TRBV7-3 TGTGCCAGCAGCCGTTCCCAATTCGAGACCCAGTACTTC CASSRSQFETQYF
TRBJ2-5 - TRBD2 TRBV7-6 TGTGCCAGCAGCTTAGGGCGGGGAGGGCAAGAGACCCAGTACTTC CASSLGRGGQETQYF
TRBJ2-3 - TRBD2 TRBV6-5 TGTGCCAGCAGAAAGGCAGCGGGGAGCACAGATACGCAGTATTTT CASRKAAGSTDTQYF
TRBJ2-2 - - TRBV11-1 TGTGCCAGCAGATTTACAGGGTCCACCGGGGAGCTGTTTTTT CASRFTGSTGELFF